This T cell receptor (beta chain) was sequenced during a study of T cell responses to AZD1222 COVID-19 vaccine. Whole-study findings and limits: Sampled repertoires all dated from after the peak T cell response. Breadth and depth of Spike-specific TCRs rose after two AZD1222 doses.

Comments on this clone: Its antigen is unidentified.

The length of the CDR3 is 15 residues. V lost 4 bases, J lost 0 bases, and 11 bases lay in between. Looked up from germline, CDR1 is SGDLS and CDR2 is YYNGEE. The assay was immunoSEQ multiplex PCR, and TCRdb's table has in-frame clones only and misses some. The sample comprises 180,000 or so clones, around nine tenths of which are singletons, and around 8% rests with the top ten. The starting material was peripheral blood, obtained on day 0 of AZD1222 vaccination. The V and J genes are TRBV9 and TRBJ2-1, with D possibly matching TRBD1 (6 bases). The sequence came from an adult in good health. The CDR3 reads CASSTTGTSYNEQFF. The CDR3 coding sequence is TGTGCCAGCAGCACCACAGGGACCTCCTACAATGAGCAGTTCTTC.